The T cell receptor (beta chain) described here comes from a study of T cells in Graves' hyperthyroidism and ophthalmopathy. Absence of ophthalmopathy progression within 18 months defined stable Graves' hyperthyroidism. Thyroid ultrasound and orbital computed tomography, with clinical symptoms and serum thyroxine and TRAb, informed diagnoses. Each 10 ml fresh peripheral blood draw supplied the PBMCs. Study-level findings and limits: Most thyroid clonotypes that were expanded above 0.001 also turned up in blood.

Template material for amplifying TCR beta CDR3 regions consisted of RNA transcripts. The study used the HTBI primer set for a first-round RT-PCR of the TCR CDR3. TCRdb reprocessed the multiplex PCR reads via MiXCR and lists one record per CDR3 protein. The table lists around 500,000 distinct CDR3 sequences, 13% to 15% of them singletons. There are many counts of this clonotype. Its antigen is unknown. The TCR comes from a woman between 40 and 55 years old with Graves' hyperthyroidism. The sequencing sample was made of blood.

CDR3 coding DNA: TGCAGCGTTGAGAGGGTAGAACGTGGCTACACCTTC. This sequence encodes CSVERVERGYTF. The chain recombines TRBV29-1 with TRBJ1-2; D not certain. V was shortened by 3 bases and J by 7 bases, with 12 bases between the two germline ends. The CDR3 loop spans 12 amino acids. The V gene's germline CDR1 is SQVTM and CDR2 ANQGSEA.